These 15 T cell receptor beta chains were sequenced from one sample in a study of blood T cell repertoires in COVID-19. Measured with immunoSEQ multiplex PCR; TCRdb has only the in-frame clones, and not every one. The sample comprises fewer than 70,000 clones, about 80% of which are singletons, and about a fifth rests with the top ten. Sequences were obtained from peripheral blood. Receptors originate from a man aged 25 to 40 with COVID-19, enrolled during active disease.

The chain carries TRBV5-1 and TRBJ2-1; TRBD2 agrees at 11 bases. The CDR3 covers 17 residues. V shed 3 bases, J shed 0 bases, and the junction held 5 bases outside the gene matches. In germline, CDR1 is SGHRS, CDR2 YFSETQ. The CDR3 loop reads CASSSGLAGFSYNEQFF. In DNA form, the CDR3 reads TGCGCCAGCAGCTCTGGACTAGCGGGTTTCTCCTACAATGAGCAGTTCTTC.

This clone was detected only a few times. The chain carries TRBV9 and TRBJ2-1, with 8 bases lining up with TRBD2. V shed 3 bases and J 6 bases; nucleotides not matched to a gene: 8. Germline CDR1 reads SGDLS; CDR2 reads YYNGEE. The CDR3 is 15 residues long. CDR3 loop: CASSARGTSGNEQFF. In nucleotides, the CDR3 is TGTGCCAGCAGCGCCCGGGGGACTAGTGGCAATGAGCAGTTCTTC.

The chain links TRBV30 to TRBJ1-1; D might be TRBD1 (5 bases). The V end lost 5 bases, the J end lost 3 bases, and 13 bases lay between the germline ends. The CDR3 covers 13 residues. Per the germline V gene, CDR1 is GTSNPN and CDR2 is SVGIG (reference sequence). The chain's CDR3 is CAWAGGPYTEAFF. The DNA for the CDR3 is TGTGCCTGGGCGGGGGGACCCTACACTGAAGCTTTCTTT.

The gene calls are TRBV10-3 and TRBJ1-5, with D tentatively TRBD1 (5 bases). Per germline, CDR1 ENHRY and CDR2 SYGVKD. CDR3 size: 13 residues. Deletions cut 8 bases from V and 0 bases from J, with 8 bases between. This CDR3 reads CAIGAISNQPQHF. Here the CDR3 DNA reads TGTGCCATCGGGGCCATTAGCAATCAGCCCCAGCATTTT.

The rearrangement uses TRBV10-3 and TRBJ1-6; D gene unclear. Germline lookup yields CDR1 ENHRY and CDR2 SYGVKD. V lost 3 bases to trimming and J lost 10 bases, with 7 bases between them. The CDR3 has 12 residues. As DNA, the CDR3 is TGTGCCATCAGTGATTCTAGCTCACCCCTCCACTTT. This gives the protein CAISDSSSPLHF.

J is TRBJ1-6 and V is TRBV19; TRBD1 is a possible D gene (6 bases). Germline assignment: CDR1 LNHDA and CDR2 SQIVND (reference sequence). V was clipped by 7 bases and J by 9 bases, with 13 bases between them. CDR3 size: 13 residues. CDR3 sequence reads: CASTGEGGSPLHF. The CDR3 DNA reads TGTGCCAGTACAGGGGAGGGTGGTTCACCCCTCCACTTT.

This CDR3 is CASSPQFFGGNTIYF. The CDR3 DNA sequence: TGTGCCAGCAGTCCGCAGTTTTTTGGTGGAAACACCATATATTTT. The V gene is TRBV28, the J gene TRBJ1-3, with D hard to call. V dropped 5 bases and J dropped 3 bases, with 14 bases sitting between them. There are 15 residues in the CDR3. Germline V gives CDR1 MDHEN, CDR2 SYDVKM.

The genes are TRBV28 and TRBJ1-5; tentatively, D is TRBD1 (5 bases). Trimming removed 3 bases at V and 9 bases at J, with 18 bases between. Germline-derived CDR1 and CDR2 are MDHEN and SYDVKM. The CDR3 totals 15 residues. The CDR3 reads CASSFGRIGVGPQHF. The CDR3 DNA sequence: TGTGCCAGCAGTTTTGGCCGGATAGGGGTAGGGCCCCAGCATTTT. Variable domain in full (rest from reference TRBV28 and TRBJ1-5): DVKVTQSSRYLVKRTGEKVFLECVQDMDHENMFWYRQDPGLGLRLIYFSYDVKMKEKGDIPEGYSVSREKKERFSLILESASTNQTSMYLCASSFGRIGVGPQHFGDGTRLSIL.

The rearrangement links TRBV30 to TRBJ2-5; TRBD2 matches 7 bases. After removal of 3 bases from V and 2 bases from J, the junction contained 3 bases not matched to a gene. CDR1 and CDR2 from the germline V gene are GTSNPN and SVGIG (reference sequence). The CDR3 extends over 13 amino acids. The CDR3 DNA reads TGTGCCTGGAGGGTTAGCGGGCAAGAGACCCAGTACTTC. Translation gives CAWRVSGQETQYF.

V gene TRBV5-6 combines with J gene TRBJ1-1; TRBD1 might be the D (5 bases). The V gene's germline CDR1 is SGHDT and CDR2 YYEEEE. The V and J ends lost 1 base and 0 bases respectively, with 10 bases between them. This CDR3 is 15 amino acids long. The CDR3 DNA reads TGTGCCAGCAGCTTGCAAGGGGAGGTGAACACTGAAGCTTTCTTT. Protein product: CASSLQGEVNTEAFF. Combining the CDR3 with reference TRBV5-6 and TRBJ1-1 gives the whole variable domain DAGVTQSPTHLIKTRGQQVTLRCSPKSGHDTVSWYQQALGQGPQFIFQYYEEEERQRGNFPDRFSGHQFPNYSSELNVNALLLGDSALYLCASSLQGEVNTEAFFGQGTRLTVV.

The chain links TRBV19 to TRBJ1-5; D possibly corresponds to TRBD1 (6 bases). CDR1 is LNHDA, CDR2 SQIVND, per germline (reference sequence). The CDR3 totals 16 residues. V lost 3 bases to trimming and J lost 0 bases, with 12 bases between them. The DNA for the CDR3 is TGTGCCAGTAGTATCGCGTCAGGGGTTAGCAATCAGCCCCAGCATTTT. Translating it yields CASSIASGVSNQPQHF.

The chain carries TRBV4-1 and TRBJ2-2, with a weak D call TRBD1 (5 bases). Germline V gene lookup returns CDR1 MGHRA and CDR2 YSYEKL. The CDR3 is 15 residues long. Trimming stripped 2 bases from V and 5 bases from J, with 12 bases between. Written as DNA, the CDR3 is TGCGCCAGCAGCCAACAACGGGCAGGGACCGGGGAGCTGTTTTTT. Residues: CASSQQRAGTGELFF.

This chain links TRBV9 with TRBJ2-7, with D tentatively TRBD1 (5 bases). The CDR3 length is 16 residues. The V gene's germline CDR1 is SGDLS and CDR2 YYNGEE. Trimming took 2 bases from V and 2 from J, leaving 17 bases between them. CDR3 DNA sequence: TGTGCCAGCAGCGTCGTGGACGCAGGGCCCCCCTACGAGCAGTACTTC. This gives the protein CASSVVDAGPPYEQYF.

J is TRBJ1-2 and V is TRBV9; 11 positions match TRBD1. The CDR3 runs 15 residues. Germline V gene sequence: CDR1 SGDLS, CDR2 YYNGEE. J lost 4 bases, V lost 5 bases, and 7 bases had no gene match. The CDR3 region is CASREGTGGAYGYTF. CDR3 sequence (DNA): TGTGCCAGCAGAGAAGGGACAGGGGGGGCCTATGGCTACACCTTC.

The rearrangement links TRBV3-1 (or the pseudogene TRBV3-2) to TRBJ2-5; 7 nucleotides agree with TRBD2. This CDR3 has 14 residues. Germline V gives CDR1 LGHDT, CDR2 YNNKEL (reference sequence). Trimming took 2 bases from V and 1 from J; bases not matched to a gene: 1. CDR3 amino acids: CASSQPSGQETQYF. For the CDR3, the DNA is TGTGCCAGCAGCCAACCTAGCGGCCAAGAGACCCAGTACTTC.